This T cell receptor beta chain originates from a study of siplizumab effects on memory and regulatory T cells. Study-wide results and limits: Siplizumab produced a significant reduction in alloreactive sequences that were traceable to unstimulated CD4+ memory cells. Proliferating siplizumab-cultured Tregs lacked confirmed suppressive function. Roughly 75-95% of proliferating CD4+ or CD8+ clones defied assignment to a naive or memory phenotype. Naive T cell populations appeared to exhibit greater diversity than memory cells and appeared to be major alloresponse contributors.

Generated by immunoSEQ multiplex PCR, the TCRdb table keeps only in-frame clones and is missing some. This sample has some 46,000 clones, with 93% found just once. Concerning this clone itself: Its target is unknown.

The CDR3 has 16 residues. V shed 2 bases and J shed 3 bases, with 13 bases lying between them. Looked up from germline, CDR1 is MNHNY and CDR2 is SVGAGI (reference sequence). The chain joins TRBV6-6 to TRBJ2-2; D is perhaps TRBD1 (5 bases). The specimen sequenced was CD8+ T cells sorted from blood. The source of this sequence is a human donor in good health. The CDR3 here is CASSYGAAGYTGELFF. CDR3 bases: TGTGCCAGCAGTTACGGGGCAGCAGGGTACACCGGGGAGCTGTTTTTT.